These 7 T cell receptor beta chains were sequenced from one sample in a study of blood T cell repertoires in COVID-19. Data came from immunoSEQ multiplex PCR; TCRdb stores just in-frame clones and leaves some out. The table includes roughly 98,000 clones, 70% to 90% detected once. The material sequenced was peripheral blood. The receptors originated from a woman aged 70 to 79 with active or convalescent COVID-19.

The rearrangement links TRBV4-2 to TRBJ2-7; 9 nucleotides line up with TRBD1. The germline gives CDR1 LGHNA, CDR2 YNFKEQ. This CDR3 has 15 amino acids. With V trimmed by 4 bases and J by 7 bases, 11 bases remained unmatched. The chain's CDR3 is CASSRPTGGVEEQYF. CDR3 DNA sequence: TGTGCCAGCAGCCGACCGACAGGGGGAGTCGAAGAGCAGTACTTC.

V gene TRBV20-1 combines with J gene TRBJ1-2, with 7 bases fitting TRBD1. The CDR3 length is 16 residues. CDR1 and CDR2 from the germline V gene are DFQATT and SNEGSKA (reference sequence). V was pared by 3 bases and J by 0 bases, with 10 bases of the junction left unmatched. CDR3 DNA sequence: TGCAGTGCTAGTGGTGCAGGGGGAGATTCTAACTATGGCTACACCTTC. Translating it yields CSASGAGGDSNYGYTF.

This clone has only a few counts. The V call is TRBV10-1, the J call TRBJ1-5; D call uncertain. The CDR3 is 12 residues long. Germline values: CDR1 WNHNN, CDR2 SYGVQD (reference sequence). V was cut by 3 bases and J by 6 bases, with 6 bases left in between. The CDR3 here is CASSDSGQPQHF. Here the CDR3 DNA reads TGCGCCAGCAGTGATTCGGGTCAGCCCCAGCATTTT.

A single count supports this clone. The chain carries TRBV2 and TRBJ1-1; a possible D gene is TRBD1 (6 bases). With 2 bases removed from V and 4 bases from J, the gap between germline ends came to 8 bases. Germline lookup yields CDR1 SNHLY and CDR2 FYNNEI. This CDR3 is 13 amino acids long. In DNA, the CDR3 is TGTGCCAGCAGTGAAATGACAGGCACTGAAGCTTTCTTT. This translates into CASSEMTGTEAFF.

The chain joins TRBV7-2 to TRBJ1-1; maybe TRBD1 (6 bases). The germline V gene encodes CDR1 SGHTA and CDR2 FQGNSA. Trimming took 8 bases from V and 4 from J, leaving 14 bases between them. This CDR3 region has 13 residues. The CDR3 DNA reads as TGTGCCAGCGGCCCGGGACACGGCACTGAAGCTTTCTTT. Its translation: CASGPGHGTEAFF.

The chain recombines TRBV6-5 with TRBJ2-7; the match to TRBD2 covers 10 bases. Germline trimming cut 6 bases from V and 5 bases from J; bases unmatched to any gene: 7. Germline V lookup: CDR1 MNHEY, CDR2 SVGAGI. This CDR3 is 14 amino acids long. For the CDR3, the DNA is TGTGCCAGCAGGGACCCACTAGCGGGGAACGAGCAGTACTTC. Encoded protein: CASRDPLAGNEQYF.

V usage is TRBV2 and J usage is TRBJ1-4, with D perhaps TRBD1 (6 bases). V was shortened by 8 bases and J by 6 bases, with 16 bases between the two germline ends. The germline V gene has CDR1 SNHLY and CDR2 FYNNEI. The CDR3 length is 14 residues. The CDR3 loop is CASESGGAHEKLFF. In DNA form, the CDR3 reads TGTGCCAGCGAGAGCGGGGGGGCACATGAAAAACTGTTTTTT.